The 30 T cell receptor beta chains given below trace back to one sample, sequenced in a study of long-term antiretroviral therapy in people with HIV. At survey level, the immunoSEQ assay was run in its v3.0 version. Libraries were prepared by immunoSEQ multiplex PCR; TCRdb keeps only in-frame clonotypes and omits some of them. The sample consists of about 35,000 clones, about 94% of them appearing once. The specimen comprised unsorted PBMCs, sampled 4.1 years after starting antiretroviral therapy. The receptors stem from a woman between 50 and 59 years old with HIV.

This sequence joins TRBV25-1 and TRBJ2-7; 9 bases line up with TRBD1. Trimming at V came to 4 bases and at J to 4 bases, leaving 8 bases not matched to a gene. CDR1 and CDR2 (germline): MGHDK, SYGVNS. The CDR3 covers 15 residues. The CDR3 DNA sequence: TGTGCCAGCAGTGGTTCTAACAGGGGGCGGTACGAGCAGTACTTC. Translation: CASSGSNRGRYEQYF.

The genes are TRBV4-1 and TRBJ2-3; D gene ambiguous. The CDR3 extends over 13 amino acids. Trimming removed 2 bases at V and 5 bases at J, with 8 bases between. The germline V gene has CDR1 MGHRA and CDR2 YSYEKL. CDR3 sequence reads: CASSQWGGDTQYF. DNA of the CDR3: TGCGCCAGCAGCCAATGGGGTGGAGATACGCAGTATTTT.

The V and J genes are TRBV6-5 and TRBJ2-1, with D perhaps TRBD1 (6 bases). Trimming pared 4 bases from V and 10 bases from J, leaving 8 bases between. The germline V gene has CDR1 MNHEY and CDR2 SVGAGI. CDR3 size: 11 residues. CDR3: CASSSGTEQFF. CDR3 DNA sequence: TGTGCCAGCAGTTCCGGGACAGAGCAGTTCTTC.

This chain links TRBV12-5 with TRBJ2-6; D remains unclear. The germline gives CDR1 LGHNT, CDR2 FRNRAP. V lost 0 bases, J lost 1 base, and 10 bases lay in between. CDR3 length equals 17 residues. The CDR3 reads CASGLVQGFSGANVLTF. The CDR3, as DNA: TGTGCTAGTGGTTTGGTACAAGGGTTTTCTGGGGCCAACGTCCTGACTTTC.

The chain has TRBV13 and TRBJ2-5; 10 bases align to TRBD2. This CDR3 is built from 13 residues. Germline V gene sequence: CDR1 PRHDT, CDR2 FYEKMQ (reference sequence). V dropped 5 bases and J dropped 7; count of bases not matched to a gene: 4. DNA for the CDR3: TGTGCCAGCAGCCCCCGGACTAGCGGGACCCAGTACTTC. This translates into CASSPRTSGTQYF. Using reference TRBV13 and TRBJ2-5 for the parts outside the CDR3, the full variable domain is AAGVIQSPRHLIKEKRETATLKCYPIPRHDTVYWYQQGPGQDPQFLISFYEKMQSDKGSIPDRFSAQQFSDYHSELNMSSLELGDSALYFCASSPRTSGTQYFGPGTRLLVL.

The CDR3 reads CASSLVQRGVDTQYF. CDR3 in DNA: TGTGCCAGCAGCTTAGTACAGCGGGGGGTAGATACGCAGTATTTT. V is TRBV7-2 and J is TRBJ2-3; 9 bases map to TRBD2. CDR1 and CDR2 from the germline V gene are SGHTA and FQGNSA. V shed 1 base, J shed 5 bases, and the junction held 4 bases outside the gene matches. The CDR3 loop spans 15 amino acids.

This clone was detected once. CDR3 nucleotides: TGTGCCAGCAGCTTTTGGTACGCTCGGGACTACGAGCAGTACTTC. Its translation: CASSFWYARDYEQYF. The V gene is TRBV5-6, the J gene TRBJ2-7; TRBD2 might be the D (5 bases). The CDR3 has 15 residues. Trimming removed 2 bases at V and 3 bases at J, with 15 bases between. Germline V gene lookup returns CDR1 SGHDT and CDR2 YYEEEE.

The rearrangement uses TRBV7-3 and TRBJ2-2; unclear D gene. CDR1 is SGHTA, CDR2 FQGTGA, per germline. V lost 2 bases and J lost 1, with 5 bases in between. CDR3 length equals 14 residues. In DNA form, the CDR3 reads TGTGCCAGCAGCTTACTACTGAACACCGGGGAGCTGTTTTTT. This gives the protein CASSLLLNTGELFF.

CDR3 region: CASSFPGQGIYEQYF. The CDR3 region has the DNA TGCGCCAGCAGCTTTCCGGGACAGGGGATCTACGAGCAGTACTTC. The J gene is TRBJ2-7, the V gene TRBV5-1; TRBD1 aligns across 10 bases. The V gene's germline CDR1 is SGHRS and CDR2 YFSETQ. The CDR3 length is 15 residues. Unmatched junction bases numbered 5, after V lost 2 bases and J lost 3 bases.

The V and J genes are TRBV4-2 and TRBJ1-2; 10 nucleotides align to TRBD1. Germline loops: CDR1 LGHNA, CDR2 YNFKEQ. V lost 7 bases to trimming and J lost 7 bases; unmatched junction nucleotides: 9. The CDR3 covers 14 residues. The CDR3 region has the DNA TGTGCCAGCACTCGACAGGGGGCGGTGGTTGGCTACACCTTC. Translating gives CASTRQGAVVGYTF.

The CDR3 here is CASSQDRGNTEAFF. CDR3 coding DNA: TGCGCCAGCAGCCAAGATCGGGGGAACACTGAAGCTTTCTTT. This sequence joins TRBV4-1 and TRBJ1-1; D gene unclear. Germline values: CDR1 MGHRA, CDR2 YSYEKL. CDR3 length equals 14 residues. Trimming left V 0 bases short and J 1 base short, with 6 bases between.

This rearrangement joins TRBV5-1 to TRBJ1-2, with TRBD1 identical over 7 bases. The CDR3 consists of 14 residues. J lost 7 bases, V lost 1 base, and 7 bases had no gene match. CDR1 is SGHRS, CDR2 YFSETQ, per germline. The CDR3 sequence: CASSLRQGAGGYTF. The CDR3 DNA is TGCGCCAGCAGCTTGAGACAGGGAGCTGGTGGCTACACCTTC.

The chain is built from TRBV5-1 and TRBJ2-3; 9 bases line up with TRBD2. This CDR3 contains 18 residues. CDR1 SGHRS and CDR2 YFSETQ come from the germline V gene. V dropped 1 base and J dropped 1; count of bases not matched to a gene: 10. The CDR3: CASSLNPAGGPGTDTQYF. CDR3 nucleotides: TGCGCCAGCAGCTTGAATCCAGCGGGGGGCCCTGGCACAGATACGCAGTATTTT.

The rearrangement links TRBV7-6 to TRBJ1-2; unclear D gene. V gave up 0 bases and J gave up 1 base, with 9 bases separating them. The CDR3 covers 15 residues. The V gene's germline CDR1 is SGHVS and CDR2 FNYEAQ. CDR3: CASSLAGGSNYGYTF. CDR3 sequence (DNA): TGTGCCAGCAGCTTAGCAGGTGGCAGTAACTATGGCTACACCTTC.

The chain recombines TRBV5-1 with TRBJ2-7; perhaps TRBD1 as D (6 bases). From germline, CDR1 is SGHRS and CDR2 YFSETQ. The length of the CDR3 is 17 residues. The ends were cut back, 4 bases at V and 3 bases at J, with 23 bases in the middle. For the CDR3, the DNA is TGCGCCAGCAGCCCAAGTGGGACATCAGGCTCCATCTACGAGCAGTACTTC. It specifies CASSPSGTSGSIYEQYF.

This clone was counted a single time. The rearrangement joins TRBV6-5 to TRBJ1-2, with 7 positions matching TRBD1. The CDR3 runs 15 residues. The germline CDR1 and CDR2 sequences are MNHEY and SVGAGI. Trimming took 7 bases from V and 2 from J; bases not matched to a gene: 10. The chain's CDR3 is CASKRQGHGNYGYTF. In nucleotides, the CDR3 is TGTGCCAGCAAGAGACAGGGTCACGGGAACTATGGCTACACCTTC.

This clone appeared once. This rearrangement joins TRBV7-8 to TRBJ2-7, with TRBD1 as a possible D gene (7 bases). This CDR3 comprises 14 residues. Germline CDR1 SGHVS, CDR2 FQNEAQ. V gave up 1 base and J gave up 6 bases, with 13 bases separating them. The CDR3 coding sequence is TGTGCCAGCAGCTTAGAGGAGGGGGCGCGCGAGCAGTACTTC. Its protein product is CASSLEEGAREQYF.

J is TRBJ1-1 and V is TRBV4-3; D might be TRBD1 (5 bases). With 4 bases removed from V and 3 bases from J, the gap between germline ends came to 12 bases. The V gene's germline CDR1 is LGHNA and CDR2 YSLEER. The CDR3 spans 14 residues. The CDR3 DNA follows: TGCGCCAGCAGCCTCCAGACAGACGACACTGAAGCTTTCTTT. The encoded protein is CASSLQTDDTEAFF.

The CDR3, as DNA: TGTGCCAGCAGCTTGGACAGGGGACCTGAAGCTTTCTTT. Translated: CASSLDRGPEAFF. The V gene is TRBV5-5, the J gene TRBJ1-1; 7 bases line up with TRBD1. The J segment lost 6 bases and the V segment lost 0 bases, leaving 2 bases of the junction unmatched. The CDR3 has 13 residues. Per germline, CDR1 SGHKS and CDR2 YYEKEE (reference sequence).

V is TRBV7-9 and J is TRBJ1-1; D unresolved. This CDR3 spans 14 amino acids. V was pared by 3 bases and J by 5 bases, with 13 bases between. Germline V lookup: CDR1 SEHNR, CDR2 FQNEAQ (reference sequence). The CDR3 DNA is TGTGCCAGCAGCTTTAGAGTTTCGGAGACTGAAGCTTTCTTT. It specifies CASSFRVSETEAFF.

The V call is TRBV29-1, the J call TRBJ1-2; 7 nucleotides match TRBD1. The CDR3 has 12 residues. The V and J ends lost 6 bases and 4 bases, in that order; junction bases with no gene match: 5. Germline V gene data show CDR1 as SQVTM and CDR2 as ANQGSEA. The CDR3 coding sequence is TGCAGCGTCTGGGACAGCCGCTATGGCTACACCTTC. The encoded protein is CSVWDSRYGYTF.

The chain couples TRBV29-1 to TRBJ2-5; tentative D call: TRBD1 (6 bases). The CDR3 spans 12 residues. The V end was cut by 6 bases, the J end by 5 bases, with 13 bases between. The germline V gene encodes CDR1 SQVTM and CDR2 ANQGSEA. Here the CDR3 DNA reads TGCAGCGTCGTACAGGGAGACGAGACCCAGTACTTC. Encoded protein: CSVVQGDETQYF.

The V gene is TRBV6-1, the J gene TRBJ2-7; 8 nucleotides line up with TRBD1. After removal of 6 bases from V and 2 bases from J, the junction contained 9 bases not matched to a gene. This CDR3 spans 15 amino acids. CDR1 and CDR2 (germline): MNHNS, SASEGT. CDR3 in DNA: TGTGCCAGCAGCTCGACAGGGGCTCCGACCTACGAGCAGTACTTC. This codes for CASSSTGAPTYEQYF.

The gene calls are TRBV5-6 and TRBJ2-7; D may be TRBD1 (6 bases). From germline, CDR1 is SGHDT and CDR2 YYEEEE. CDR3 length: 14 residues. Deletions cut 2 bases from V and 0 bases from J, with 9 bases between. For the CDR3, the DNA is TGTGCCAGCAGCTTTGACAGGAGCTCCTACGAGCAGTACTTC. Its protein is CASSFDRSSYEQYF.

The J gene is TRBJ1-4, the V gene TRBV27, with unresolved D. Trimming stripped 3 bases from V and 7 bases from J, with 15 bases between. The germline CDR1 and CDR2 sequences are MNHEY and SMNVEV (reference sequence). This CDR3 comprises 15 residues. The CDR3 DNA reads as TGTGCCAGCAGTTTTTCTTCATTTGGGCGTGAAAAACTGTTTTTT. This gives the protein CASSFSSFGREKLFF.

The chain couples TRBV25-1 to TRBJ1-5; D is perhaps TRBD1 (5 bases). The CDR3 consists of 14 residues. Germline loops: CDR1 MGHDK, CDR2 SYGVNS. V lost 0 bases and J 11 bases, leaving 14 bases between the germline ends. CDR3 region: CASSEYGESRAQHF. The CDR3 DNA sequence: TGTGCCAGCAGTGAATACGGGGAGAGCAGGGCCCAGCATTTT. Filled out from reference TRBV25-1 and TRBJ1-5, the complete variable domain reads EADIYQTPRYLVIGTGKKITLECSQTMGHDKMYWYQQDPGMELHLIHYSYGVNSTEKGDLSSESTVSRIRTEHFPLTLESARPSHTSQYLCASSEYGESRAQHFGDGTRLSIL.

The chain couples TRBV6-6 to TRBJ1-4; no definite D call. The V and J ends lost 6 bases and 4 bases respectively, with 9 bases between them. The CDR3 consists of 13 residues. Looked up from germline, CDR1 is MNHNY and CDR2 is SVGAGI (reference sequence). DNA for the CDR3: TGTGCCAGCAGCCCGGGTCTTAATGAAAAACTGTTTTTT. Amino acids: CASSPGLNEKLFF.

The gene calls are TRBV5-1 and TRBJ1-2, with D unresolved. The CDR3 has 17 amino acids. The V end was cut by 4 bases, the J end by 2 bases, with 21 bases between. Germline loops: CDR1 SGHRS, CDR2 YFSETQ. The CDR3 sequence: CASSQDPSTVPNYGYTF. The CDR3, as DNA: TGCGCCAGCAGCCAGGACCCCTCTACAGTCCCGAACTATGGCTACACCTTC. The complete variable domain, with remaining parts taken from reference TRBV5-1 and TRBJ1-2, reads KAGVTQTPRYLIKTRGQQVTLSCSPISGHRSVSWYQQTPGQGLQFLFEYFSETQRNKGNFPGRFSGRQFSNSRSEMNVSTLELGDSALYLCASSQDPSTVPNYGYTFGSGTRLTVV.

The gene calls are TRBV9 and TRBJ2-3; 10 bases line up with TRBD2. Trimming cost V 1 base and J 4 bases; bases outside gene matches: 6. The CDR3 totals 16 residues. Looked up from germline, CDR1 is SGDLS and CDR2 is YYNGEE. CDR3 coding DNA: TGTGCCAGCAGCGTAACGAGCGGGGGGGCCCCAGATACGCAGTATTTT. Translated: CASSVTSGGAPDTQYF.

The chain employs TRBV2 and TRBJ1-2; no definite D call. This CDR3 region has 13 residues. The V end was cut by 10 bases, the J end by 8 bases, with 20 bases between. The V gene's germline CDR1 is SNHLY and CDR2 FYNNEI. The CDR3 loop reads CATLSGLMRGYTF. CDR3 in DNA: TGTGCCACCTTAAGTGGGCTAATGAGGGGCTACACCTTC.